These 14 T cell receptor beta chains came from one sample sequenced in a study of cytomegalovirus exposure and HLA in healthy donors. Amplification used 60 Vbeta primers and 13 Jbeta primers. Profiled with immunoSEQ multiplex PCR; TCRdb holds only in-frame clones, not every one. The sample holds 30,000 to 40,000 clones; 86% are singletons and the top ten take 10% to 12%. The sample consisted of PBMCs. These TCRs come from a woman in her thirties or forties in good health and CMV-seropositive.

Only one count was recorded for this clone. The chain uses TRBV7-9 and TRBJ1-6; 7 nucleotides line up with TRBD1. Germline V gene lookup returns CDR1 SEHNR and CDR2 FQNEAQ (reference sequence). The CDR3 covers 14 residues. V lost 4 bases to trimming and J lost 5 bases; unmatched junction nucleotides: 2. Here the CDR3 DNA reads TGTGCCAGCAGCTCCGACAGGGATAATTCACCCCTCCACTTT. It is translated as CASSSDRDNSPLHF.

The CDR3 coding sequence is TGTGCCAGCAGTTTACACGTGAACACTGAAGCTTTCTTT. As protein: CASSLHVNTEAFF. The J gene is TRBJ1-1, the V gene TRBV5-8; D uncertain. Germline V gene lookup returns CDR1 SGHTS and CDR2 YDEGEE. V lost 5 bases and J lost 0, with 8 bases in between. This CDR3 is built from 13 residues. Filled out from reference TRBV5-8 and TRBJ1-1, the complete variable domain reads EAGVTQSPTHLIKTRGQQATLRCSPISGHTSVYWYQQALGLGLQFLLWYDEGEERNRGNFPPRFSGRQFPNYSSELNVNALELEDSALYLCASSLHVNTEAFFGQGTRLTVV.

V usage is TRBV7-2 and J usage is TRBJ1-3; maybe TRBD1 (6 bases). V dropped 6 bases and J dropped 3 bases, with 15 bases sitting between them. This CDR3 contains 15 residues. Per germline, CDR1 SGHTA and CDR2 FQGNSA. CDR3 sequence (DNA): TGTGCCAGCAGGGAAGCAGGGGCTGATGGAAACACCATATATTTT. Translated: CASREAGADGNTIYF. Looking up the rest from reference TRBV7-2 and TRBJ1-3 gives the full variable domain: GAGVSQSPSNKVTEKGKDVELRCDPISGHTALYWYRQSLGQGLEFLIYFQGNSAPDKSGLPSDRFSAERTGGSVSTLTIQRTQQEDSAVYLCASREAGADGNTIYFGEGSWLTVV.

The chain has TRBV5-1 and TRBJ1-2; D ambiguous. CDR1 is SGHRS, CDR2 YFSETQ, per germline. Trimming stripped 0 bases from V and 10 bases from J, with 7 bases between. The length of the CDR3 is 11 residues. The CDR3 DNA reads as TGCGCCAGCAGCTTGGGGAGGGCCTACACCTTC. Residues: CASSLGRAYTF.

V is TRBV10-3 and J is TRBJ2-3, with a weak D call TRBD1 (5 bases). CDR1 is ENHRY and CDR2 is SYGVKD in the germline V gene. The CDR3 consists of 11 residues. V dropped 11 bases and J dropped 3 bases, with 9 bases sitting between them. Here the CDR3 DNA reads TGTGCCTCCAGGGTGACAGATACGCAGTATTTT. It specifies CASRVTDTQYF.

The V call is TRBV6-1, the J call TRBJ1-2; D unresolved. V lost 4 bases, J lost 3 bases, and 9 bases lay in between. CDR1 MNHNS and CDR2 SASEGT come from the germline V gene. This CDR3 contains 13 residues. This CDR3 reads CASSGDTHYGYTF. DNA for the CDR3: TGTGCCAGCAGTGGCGACACCCACTATGGCTACACCTTC.

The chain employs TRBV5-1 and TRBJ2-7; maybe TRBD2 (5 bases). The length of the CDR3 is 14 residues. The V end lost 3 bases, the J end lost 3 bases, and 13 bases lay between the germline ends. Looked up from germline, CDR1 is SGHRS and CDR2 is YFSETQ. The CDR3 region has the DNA TGCGCCAGCAGCTGGACCACCGGGGTCTACGAGCAGTACTTC. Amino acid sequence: CASSWTTGVYEQYF. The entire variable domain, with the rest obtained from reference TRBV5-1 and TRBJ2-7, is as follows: KAGVTQTPRYLIKTRGQQVTLSCSPISGHRSVSWYQQTPGQGLQFLFEYFSETQRNKGNFPGRFSGRQFSNSRSEMNVSTLELGDSALYLCASSWTTGVYEQYFGPGTRLTVT.

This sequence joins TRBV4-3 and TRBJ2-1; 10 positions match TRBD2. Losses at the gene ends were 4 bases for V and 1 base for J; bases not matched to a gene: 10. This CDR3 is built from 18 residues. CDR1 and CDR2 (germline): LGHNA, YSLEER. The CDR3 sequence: CASSPLLAGALSYNEQFF. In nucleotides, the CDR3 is TGCGCCAGCAGCCCCTTGCTAGCGGGGGCCTTATCCTACAATGAGCAGTTCTTC.

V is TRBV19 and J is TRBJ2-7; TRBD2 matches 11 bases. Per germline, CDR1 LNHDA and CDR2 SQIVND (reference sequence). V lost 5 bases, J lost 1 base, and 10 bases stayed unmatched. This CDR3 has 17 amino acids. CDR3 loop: CASSGRLAGRTSYEQYF. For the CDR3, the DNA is TGTGCCAGTAGTGGTCGACTAGCGGGGCGGACTTCCTACGAGCAGTACTTC.

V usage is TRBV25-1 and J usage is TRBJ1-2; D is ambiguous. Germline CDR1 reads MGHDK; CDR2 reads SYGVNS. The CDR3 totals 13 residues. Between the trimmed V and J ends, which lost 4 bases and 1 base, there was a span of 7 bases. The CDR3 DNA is TGTGCCAGCAGTGCTCGGGGTAACTATGGCTACACCTTC. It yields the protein CASSARGNYGYTF.

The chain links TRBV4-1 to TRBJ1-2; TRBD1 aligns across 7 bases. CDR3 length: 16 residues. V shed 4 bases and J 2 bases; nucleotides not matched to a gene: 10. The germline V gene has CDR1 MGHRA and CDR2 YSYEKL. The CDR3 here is CASSRVTGPGNYGYTF. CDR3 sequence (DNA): TGCGCCAGCAGCCGAGTGACAGGGCCGGGGAACTATGGCTACACCTTC.

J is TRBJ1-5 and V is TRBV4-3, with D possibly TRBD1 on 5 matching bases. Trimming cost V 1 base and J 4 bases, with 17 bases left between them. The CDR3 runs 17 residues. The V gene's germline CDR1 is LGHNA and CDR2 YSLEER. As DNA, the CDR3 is TGCGCCAGCAGCCAAGGGGACGGGGGTGGTCGTAATCAGCCCCAGCATTTT. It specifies CASSQGDGGGRNQPQHF.

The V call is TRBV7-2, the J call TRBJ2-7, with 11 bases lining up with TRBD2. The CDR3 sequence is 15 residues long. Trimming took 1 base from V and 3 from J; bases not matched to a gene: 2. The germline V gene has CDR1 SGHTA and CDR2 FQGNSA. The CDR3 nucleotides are TGTGCCAGCAGCTTAGGGACTAGCGGGTTCTACGAGCAGTACTTC. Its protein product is CASSLGTSGFYEQYF.

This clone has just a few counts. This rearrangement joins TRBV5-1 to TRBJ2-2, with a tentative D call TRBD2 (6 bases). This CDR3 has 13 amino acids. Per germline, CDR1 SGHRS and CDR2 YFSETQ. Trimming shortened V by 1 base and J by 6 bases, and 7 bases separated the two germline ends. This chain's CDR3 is CASSLRDSGELFF. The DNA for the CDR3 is TGCGCCAGCAGCTTGCGGGACTCCGGGGAGCTGTTTTTT.